The rows below give T cell receptor beta chains drawn from one sample of a study of shared clonotypes between healthy human individuals. Here immunoSEQ multiplex PCR was the method, and the copy in TCRdb shows in-frame clones only, minus some. The top ten clones hold more than 0.35% of a sample with about 2.4 million clones, 93% of them seen once. Sequenced material: naive CD4+ T cells from PBMCs. These receptors came from a man younger than 35 in good health. Some clones in this sample may be carry-over from other donors' samples. The CDR3 runs from the conserved cysteine through the conserved F or W. Each record gives: D gene, J gene, clone size, V gene, CDR3 DNA, CDR3 protein. A D gene is named only where the DNA matches it firmly. The listing skips clone size in some rows; elsewhere it reads once, few, many or a size class.

TRBD1	TRBJ2-3	.	TRBV5-1	TGCGCCAGCAGCTTGGGGCAGGGGGGCACAGATACGCAGTATTTT	CASSLGQGGTDTQYF
.	TRBJ2-2	few	TRBV11-3	TGTGCCAGCAGCCGGGGACTCGGGGAGCTGTTTTTT	CASSRGLGELFF
TRBD2	TRBJ2-3	.	TRBV7-2	TGTGCCAGCAGCTTGTTAGCGGGAGTTGCAGATACGCAGTATTTT	CASSLLAGVADTQYF
.	TRBJ2-3	once	TRBV19	TGTGCCAGTAAGCTAGCAGCGGCTAGCACAGATACGCAGTATTTT	CASKLAAASTDTQYF
TRBD1	TRBJ1-3	.	TRBV28	TGTGCCAGCAGTTTGGCCGGGACAGGGGGCACTGGAAACACCATATATTTT	CASSLAGTGGTGNTIYF
TRBD1	TRBJ2-5	.	TRBV19	TGTGCCAGTATCAGGGGACAGGGGTCCAGGGGCCAAGAGACCCAGTACTTC	CASIRGQGSRGQETQYF
.	TRBJ1-1	.	TRBV6-5	TGTGCCAGCCTGAATGCCAGATCTACGAACACTGAAGCTTTCTTT	CASLNARSTNTEAFF
.	TRBJ2-7	.	TRBV28	TGTGCCAGCAGCGGGGTTGGGGTGATCCTCGAGCAGTACTTC	CASSGVGVILEQYF
TRBD2	TRBJ2-1	.	TRBV19	TGTGCCTGTGATAGCGGGAGCCCTAGGTATGAGCAGTTCTTC	CACDSGSPRYEQFF
.	TRBJ1-6	.	TRBV5-1	TGCGCCAGCAGCTTCGGGGGGCCCAATTCACCCCTCCACTTT	CASSFGGPNSPLHF
.	TRBJ2-7	.	TRBV18	TGTGCCAGCTCATCCTACCAGGGCTACGAGCAGTACTTC	CASSSYQGYEQYF
TRBD2	TRBJ2-2	.	TRBV27	TGTGCCAGCAGTCGAAAAGCGGGAGAAACCGGGGAGCTGTTTTTT	CASSRKAGETGELFF
TRBD2	TRBJ2-3	.	TRBV5-1	TGCGCCAGCAGCTTGGGACTAGCGGGAGAGGATACGCAGTATTTT	CASSLGLAGEDTQYF
.	TRBJ2-5	.	TRBV30	TGTGCCTGGAGGGGCCCGGTGGGTGGCCCCCAAGAGACCCAGTACTTC	CAWRGPVGGPQETQYF
TRBD1	TRBJ2-1	.	TRBV5-1	TGCGCCAGCAGCTTGACGGGACAGGGCCCTTCCTACAATGAGCAGTTCTTC	CASSLTGQGPSYNEQFF
.	TRBJ1-2	.	TRBV4-3	TGCGCCAGCAGCCAAGCTCGGACGGGCTATGGCTACACCTTC	CASSQARTGYGYTF
TRBD2	TRBJ2-3	.	TRBV5-8	TGTGCCAGCAGCTTTTTCTCCTTAACGGGAGGTCAGGATACGCAGTATTTT	CASSFFSLTGGQDTQYF
.	TRBJ2-5	.	TRBV6-5	TGTGCCAGCAGTTACGACGGCCAAGAGACCCAGTACTTC	CASSYDGQETQYF
TRBD2	TRBJ2-1	.	TRBV7-3	TGTGCCAGCAGCCCGAGGGATAGCGGGAGCGCTCTGAATGAGCAGTTCTTC	CASSPRDSGSALNEQFF
.	TRBJ1-3	.	TRBV19	TGTGCCAGTATTCCGACAGGACGATACTCTGGAAACACCATATATTTT	CASIPTGRYSGNTIYF
TRBD2	TRBJ2-3	.	TRBV10-1	TGCGCCAGCAGTGAGTCTAGCGGGAGGACAGATACGCAGTATTTT	CASSESSGRTDTQYF
.	TRBJ2-1	.	TRBV5-4	TGTGCCAGCAGGTCCCAACAGGGCTCTAGCTCCTACAATGAGCAGTTCTTC	CASRSQQGSSSYNEQFF
.	TRBJ1-5	.	TRBV6-5	TGTGCCAGCAGTTCCCGGAGCCAGAATCAGCCCCAGCATTTT	CASSSRSQNQPQHF
TRBD2	TRBJ2-1	.	TRBV28	TGTGCCAGCAGCCGCGGGGGTGGAAATGAGCAGTTCTTC	CASSRGGGNEQFF
.	TRBJ1-6	.	TRBV30	TGTGCCTGGAGTGGGGTGCATTCACCCCTCCACTTT	CAWSGVHSPLHF
.	TRBJ2-7	once	TRBV7-2	TGTGCCAGCAGCCCCGCCAGCAGACCGACCTACGAGCAGTACTTC	CASSPASRPTYEQYF
TRBD1	TRBJ2-7	.	TRBV7-3	TGTGCCAGCAGCCCCGGGACAGGGGGGACCTACGAGCAGTACTTC	CASSPGTGGTYEQYF
.	TRBJ1-1	few	TRBV29-1	TGCAGCGTTGTAGGGGGGATGGGGGCTTTCTTT	CSVVGGMGAFF
TRBD2	TRBJ2-1	.	TRBV7-2	TGTGCCAGCAGACTCAGACTAGCGGGCAACAATGAGCAGTTCTTC	CASRLRLAGNNEQFF
TRBD2	TRBJ2-7	few	TRBV7-9	TGTGCCAGCAGCCCTGGCAGGACTAGCGGCAACTACGAGCAGTACTTC	CASSPGRTSGNYEQYF
.	TRBJ2-5	.	TRBV5-1	TGCGCCAGCAGCTTGGATCGCGGTCAAGAGACCCAGTACTTC	CASSLDRGQETQYF
TRBD2	TRBJ2-1	.	TRBV18	TGTGCCAGCTCACAGGGACTAGCGGATCTCTACAATGAGCAGTTCTTC	CASSQGLADLYNEQFF
TRBD2	TRBJ2-7	.	TRBV9	TGTGCCAGCAGCCCCAAGGCGGGAGGGCCGGGTGAGCAGTACTTC	CASSPKAGGPGEQYF
.	TRBJ1-5	.	TRBV29-1	TGCAGCGTCAATGAGAGGGGTCAGCCCCAGCATTTT	CSVNERGQPQHF
.	TRBJ1-4	once	TRBV30	TGTGCCTGGAGTTTACGGGGTAAACTGTTTTTT	CAWSLRGKLFF
.	TRBJ2-1	.	TRBV10-3	TGTGCCATCAGTGGGGGGACTGGTCATGATGAGCAGTTCTTC	CAISGGTGHDEQFF
TRBD1	TRBJ2-7	once	TRBV9	TGTGCCAGCAGCGTCGGGGACAGGGATTTGAGAGAGCAGTACTTC	CASSVGDRDLREQYF
.	TRBJ2-7	.	TRBV5-1	TGCGCCAGCAGCCCCAAAACCGGGACACCGAGCTCCTACGAGCAGTACTTC	CASSPKTGTPSSYEQYF
.	TRBJ1-5	.	TRBV5-1	TGCGCCAGCAGCTTGACGGCAGGGGATCAGCCCCAGCATTTT	CASSLTAGDQPQHF
TRBD2	TRBJ2-2	.	TRBV5-5	TGTGCCAGCAGCCGTCGGAGCGGGAGTACCACCGGGGAGCTGTTTTTT	CASSRRSGSTTGELFF
.	TRBJ2-3	once	TRBV6-1	TGTGCCAGCAGTGATTATTTAGGGGGGGGCTACACAGATACGCAGTATTTT	CASSDYLGGGYTDTQYF
.	TRBJ1-5	few	TRBV25-1	TGTGCCAGCAGTCCGGGGAGCAATCAGCCCCAGCATTTT	CASSPGSNQPQHF
.	TRBJ1-2	.	TRBV5-1	TGCGCCAGCAGCCCTGAAGGGGCCGATGGCTACACCTTC	CASSPEGADGYTF
.	TRBJ2-5	.	TRBV5-1	TGCGCCAGCAAAGGACGGATTAACCAAGAGACCCAGTACTTC	CASKGRINQETQYF
TRBD1	TRBJ2-7	.	TRBV10-1	TGCGCCAGCAGTAAAACAGGGACAGCCTACGAGCAGTACTTC	CASSKTGTAYEQYF
.	TRBJ2-5	.	TRBV28	TGTGCCAGCAGTTTAGGCCGCCAAGAGACCCAGTACTTC	CASSLGRQETQYF
TRBD2	TRBJ2-7	.	TRBV10-3	TGTGCCATCAGTGAGCCGGGGACTAGCGGATCGATCCCCTACGAGCAGTACTTC	CAISEPGTSGSIPYEQYF
TRBD1	TRBJ2-7	.	TRBV4-3	TGCGCCAGCAGCCAAGATCCCGCGCGGGCAGGGGGTTTTCGCGAGCAGTACTTC	CASSQDPARAGGFREQYF
TRBD1	TRBJ1-1	.	TRBV19	TGTGCCAGTAGTGTAACCGGGACAGAGAACACTGAAGCTTTCTTT	CASSVTGTENTEAFF
.	TRBJ2-7	.	TRBV10-2	TGCGCCAGCGGGGGCAGTATCGAGCAGTACTTC	CASGGSIEQYF
TRBD1	TRBJ1-4	.	TRBV9	TGTGCCAGCAGCGCGACAGGGTGGCCTAATGAAAAACTGTTTTTT	CASSATGWPNEKLFF
.	TRBJ1-4	.	TRBV5-1	TGCGCCAGCAGCTCCACCTTCGGCGGGGAAAAACTGTTTTTT	CASSSTFGGEKLFF
TRBD2	TRBJ2-7	.	TRBV27	TGTGCCAGCAGTTTATCCCCCGGGAGGGCCTACGAGCAGTACTTC	CASSLSPGRAYEQYF
.	TRBJ2-3	.	TRBV30	TGTGCCTGGAGTTTTCCGCCGACGACAGATACGCAGTATTTT	CAWSFPPTTDTQYF
.	TRBJ2-5	.	TRBV7-3	TGTGCCAGCAGCTTAACTAGGTTGGAGACCCAGTACTTC	CASSLTRLETQYF